The entry below describes one T cell receptor beta chain. Its antigen is undetermined. The data belong to a study of long-term antiretroviral therapy in people with HIV. General study points: Documentation of ART adherence, viral resistance or therapy changes was absent.

Trimming removed 1 base at V and 6 bases at J, with 19 bases between. In germline, CDR1 is MNHNS, CDR2 SASEGT. This CDR3 comprises 17 residues. Samples were assayed with immunoSEQ v3.0 at survey level. A target of about 35,000-55,000 T-cell genomes per sample was set for sequencing. TCRdb keeps only in-frame clones here, not all; method: immunoSEQ multiplex PCR. The sample includes 25,000 to 35,000 clones, around 96% of them seen just once. Sequencing was performed on unsorted PBMCs, taken about 6.6 years after starting antiretroviral therapy. The chain employs TRBV6-1 and TRBJ1-5; no clear D gene. This receptor was obtained from a man aged 30 to 45 with HIV. CDR3 sequence: CASSEVTDGGISQPQHF. DNA of the CDR3: TGTGCCAGCAGTGAAGTGACGGACGGTGGGATAAGTCAGCCCCAGCATTTT.